What follows are 9 T cell receptor beta chains derived from one specimen sequenced in a study of regulatory T cells in long-lasting Graves disease (dated by TCRdb to the early 2020s). The library was obtained by multiplex PCR. Sequencing took place on an Illumina HiSeq 4000. TCR beta libraries were built with iRepertoire HTBI primers and Arm-PCR amplification of CDR3 regions. TCRdb took the public reads, trimmed them with fastp at Q25, ran MiXCR for clone calling and kept in-frame beta chains. Identical CDR3 protein sequences are pooled into one entry, listed with their most common genes and DNA. Recorded for this sample are approximately 350,000 distinct CDR3 sequences; 15% to 20% of them occurred a single time. 20% to 25% of the sample rests with the top ten. Reading the label with the study, this specimen's time point is: newly diagnosed GD, antithyroid drugs for less than 3 months. RNA was extracted from PBMCs in TRIzol for both TCR sequencing and RNA sequencing.

The same data also went into a second study, on T cells in Graves' hyperthyroidism and ophthalmopathy.

The sample here was peripheral blood mononuclear cells (PBMCs), taken at new diagnosis, from a patient treated with antithyroid drugs. The origin of the receptors is a woman under 30 with Graves disease. Donor details come from another sample of the same person, matched by shared clones.

This clonotype occurred a few times. The J gene is TRBJ1-6, the V gene TRBV20-1; tentative D call: TRBD1 (6 bases). Germline V gene data show CDR1 as DFQATT and CDR2 as SNEGSKA (reference sequence). V was clipped by 6 bases and J by 6 bases, with 15 bases between them. CDR3 length: 14 residues. CDR3 sequence (DNA): TGCAGTGCAACCACGGGGGCGGGTAATTCACCCCTCCACTTT. Translated, it gives CSATTGAGNSPLHF.

In its sample, this clonotype was seen many times. The rearrangement joins TRBV28 to TRBJ1-5; D not certain. CDR3 length: 14 amino acids. The V end was cut by 7 bases, the J end by 7 bases, with 17 bases between. Germline assignment: CDR1 MDHEN and CDR2 SYDVKM. Here the CDR3 reads CASIRGGSGQPQHF. The CDR3 nucleotides are TGTGCCAGCATCCGGGGTGGGTCAGGACAGCCCCAGCATTTT. The full variable domain, completed using reference TRBV28 and TRBJ1-5, is DVKVTQSSRYLVKRTGEKVFLECVQDMDHENMFWYRQDPGLGLRLIYFSYDVKMKEKGDIPEGYSVSREKKERFSLILESASTNQTSMYLCASIRGGSGQPQHFGDGTRLSIL.

The chain combines TRBV19 with TRBJ2-7; D unresolved. The V end lost 5 bases, the J end lost 0 bases, and 8 bases lay between the germline ends. Germline CDR1 LNHDA, CDR2 SQIVND (reference sequence). The CDR3 extends over 13 amino acids. The CDR3: CASSEVTSYEQYF. The CDR3 region has the DNA TGTGCCAGTAGTGAGGTCACCTCCTACGAGCAGTACTTC.

The chain has TRBV11-1 and TRBJ2-7; either TRBD1 or TRBD2 may fit D (5 bases each). V shed 3 bases and J shed 5 bases, with 17 bases lying between them. Germline CDR1 is SGHAT and CDR2 is FQDESV (reference sequence). The CDR3 runs 15 residues. Here the CDR3 DNA reads TGTGCCAGCAGCTTGGCCCCTGGGGGTCTCGACGAGCAGTACTTC. Its translation is CASSLAPGGLDEQYF.

This clonotype was counted many times. The chain joins TRBV5-1 to TRBJ2-3, with 10 bases identical to TRBD2. The germline gives CDR1 SGHRS, CDR2 YFSETQ. The CDR3 extends over 16 amino acids. J was trimmed by 3 bases and V by 0 bases; bases with no gene match: 4. DNA of the CDR3: TGCGCCAGCAGCTTGGAGCCAGCGGGAGGGACAGATACGCAGTATTTT. As protein: CASSLEPAGGTDTQYF. The full variable domain, rest sourced from reference TRBV5-1 and TRBJ2-3, is KAGVTQTPRYLIKTRGQQVTLSCSPISGHRSVSWYQQTPGQGLQFLFEYFSETQRNKGNFPGRFSGRQFSNSRSEMNVSTLELGDSALYLCASSLEPAGGTDTQYFGPGTRLTVL.

This clonotype was counted only a few times. CDR3 in amino acids: CASSQTGQGATNEKLFF. DNA for the CDR3: TGCGCCAGCAGCCAAACCGGACAGGGGGCAACTAATGAAAAACTGTTTTTT. The genes are TRBV4-1 and TRBJ1-4; 10 bases are shared with TRBD1. The length of the CDR3 is 17 residues. Germline V lookup: CDR1 MGHRA, CDR2 YSYEKL. Trimming took 2 bases from V and 0 from J; bases not matched to a gene: 3.

This clonotype was counted at least ten times. This chain links TRBV12-3 or TRBV12-4 with TRBJ1-1; the match to TRBD1 covers 10 bases. The CDR3 is made up of 15 amino acids. After removal of 0 bases from V and 5 bases from J, the junction contained 3 bases not matched to a gene. CDR3 coding DNA: TGTGCCAGCAGTTTAGCTGGGACAGGGGCGACTGAAGCTTTCTTT. Encoded protein: CASSLAGTGATEAFF.

This clonotype has just a few counts. The V and J genes are TRBV29-1 and TRBJ2-7; D is ambiguous. The CDR3 consists of 13 residues. In germline, CDR1 is SQVTM, CDR2 ANQGSEA. Trimming pared 4 bases from V and 6 bases from J, leaving 16 bases between. CDR3 DNA: TGCAGCGTTGGTGGGCAGACCCCAACCGAGCAGTACTTC. Translated: CSVGGQTPTEQYF.

At least ten counts were recorded for this clonotype. The gene calls are TRBV12-3 or TRBV12-4 and TRBJ1-5; D call uncertain. V lost 3 bases to trimming and J lost 6 bases, with 12 bases between them. The CDR3 totals 14 residues. CDR3 region: CASSFKAGGQPQHF. CDR3 bases: TGTGCCAGCAGTTTTAAGGCAGGTGGTCAGCCCCAGCATTTT.